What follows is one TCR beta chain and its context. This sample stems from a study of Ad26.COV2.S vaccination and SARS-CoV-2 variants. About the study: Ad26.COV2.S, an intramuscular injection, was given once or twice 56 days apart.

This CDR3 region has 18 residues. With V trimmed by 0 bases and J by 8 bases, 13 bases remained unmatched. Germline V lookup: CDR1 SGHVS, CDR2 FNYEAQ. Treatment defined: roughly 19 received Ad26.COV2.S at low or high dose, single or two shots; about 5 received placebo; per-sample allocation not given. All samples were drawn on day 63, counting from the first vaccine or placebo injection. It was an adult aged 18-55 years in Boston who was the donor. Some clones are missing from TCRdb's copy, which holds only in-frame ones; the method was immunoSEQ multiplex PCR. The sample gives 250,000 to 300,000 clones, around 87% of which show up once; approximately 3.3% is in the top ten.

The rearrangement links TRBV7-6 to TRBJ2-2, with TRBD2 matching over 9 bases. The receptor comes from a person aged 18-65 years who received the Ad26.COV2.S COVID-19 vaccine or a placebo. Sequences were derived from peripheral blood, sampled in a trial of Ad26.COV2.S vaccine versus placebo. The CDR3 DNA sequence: TGTGCCAGCAGCTTAGCGCGAGCGGGAGGCCCACGGGCGGGGGAGCTGTTTTTT. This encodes CASSLARAGGPRAGELFF.